Each of the 28 T cell receptor beta chains below was sequenced from the same sample in a study of blood T cell repertoires in COVID-19. The assay was immunoSEQ multiplex PCR, and TCRdb's table has in-frame clones only and misses some. The sample yields 220,000 or so clones, approximately 90% seen once. Sequencing was performed on peripheral blood. These receptors all stem from a woman aged 50 to 60 with COVID-19, enrolled during active disease.

A few counts support this clone. The chain uses TRBV3-1 (or the pseudogene TRBV3-2) and TRBJ2-3; weak D call: TRBD1 (6 bases). Trimming removed 3 bases from V and 1 base from J, with 14 bases in between. The CDR3 is 16 residues long. CDR1 and CDR2 from the germline V gene are LGHDT and YNNKEL (reference sequence). CDR3 region: CASSQGRGYGTDTQYF. The CDR3 nucleotides read TGTGCCAGCAGCCAGGGTAGGGGGTACGGCACAGATACGCAGTATTTT.

In DNA, the CDR3 is TGTGCCAGCAACAAAGACAGGGGTGGTTTCAATGAGCAGTTCTTC. Its translation: CASNKDRGGFNEQFF. The J gene is TRBJ2-1, the V gene TRBV9; 8 bases are a match to TRBD1. Germline V gene lookup returns CDR1 SGDLS and CDR2 YYNGEE. The trim removed 6 bases at V and 6 bases at J, leaving 11 bases unmatched. The CDR3 covers 15 residues.

The V gene is TRBV6-1, the J gene TRBJ1-1; TRBD1 is a possible D gene (6 bases). V was cut by 3 bases and J by 7 bases, with 9 bases left in between. This CDR3 spans 12 amino acids. Germline lookup yields CDR1 MNHNS and CDR2 SASEGT. The CDR3 loop is CASSDPGDEAFF. CDR3 nucleotide sequence: TGTGCCAGCAGTGACCCAGGGGATGAAGCTTTCTTT.

V usage is TRBV13 and J usage is TRBJ2-7; 9 nucleotides align to TRBD1. The trim removed 4 bases at V and 3 bases at J, leaving 7 bases unmatched. CDR1 and CDR2 from the germline V gene are PRHDT and FYEKMQ (reference sequence). This CDR3 is built from 15 residues. CDR3 DNA: TGTGCCAGCAGCTCTCCGGGACAGGGTTTCTACGAGCAGTACTTC. It codes for CASSSPGQGFYEQYF. The full variable domain, its missing parts supplied by reference TRBV13 and TRBJ2-7, is AAGVIQSPRHLIKEKRETATLKCYPIPRHDTVYWYQQGPGQDPQFLISFYEKMQSDKGSIPDRFSAQQFSDYHSELNMSSLELGDSALYFCASSSPGQGFYEQYFGPGTRLTVT.

This clone was seen a few times. The chain joins TRBV27 to TRBJ1-5; TRBD1 might be the D (5 bases). This CDR3 has 15 amino acids. CDR1 MNHEY and CDR2 SMNVEV come from the germline V gene (reference sequence). Trimming cost V 3 bases and J 1 base, with 10 bases left between them. The CDR3 bases are TGTGCCAGCAGTTTGGGAGGGGCCAGCAATCAGCCCCAGCATTTT. Translation: CASSLGGASNQPQHF.

The V and J genes are TRBV5-1 and TRBJ2-5, with a possible D match to TRBD2 (7 bases). Trimming shortened V by 0 bases and J by 5 bases, and 11 bases separated the two germline ends. This CDR3 comprises 14 residues. The germline V gene has CDR1 SGHRS and CDR2 YFSETQ. CDR3 sequence (DNA): TGCGCCAGCAGCTTGGAGGGGGGGGCGGAGACCCAGTACTTC. Its protein is CASSLEGGAETQYF.

CDR3 nucleotide sequence: TGTGCCAGCAGCTTAGCGAGGATCTCTGGGGCCAACGTCCTGACTTTC. Translating it yields CASSLARISGANVLTF. This sequence joins TRBV7-8 and TRBJ2-6; D unclear. This CDR3 region has 16 residues. Germline V CDR1 and CDR2: SGHVS, FQNEAQ. The V end lost 0 bases, the J end lost 0 bases, and 6 bases lay between the germline ends.

J is TRBJ1-1 and V is TRBV28; D unclear. The ends were cut back, 6 bases at V and 7 bases at J, with 18 bases in the middle. Germline loops: CDR1 MDHEN, CDR2 SYDVKM. CDR3 size: 14 residues. The CDR3 nucleotides read TGTGCCAGCAGACGCAAAATAGTCGCAGGTGAAGCTTTCTTT. Translation: CASRRKIVAGEAFF.

V is TRBV28 and J is TRBJ1-2, with 8 bases matching TRBD1. From germline, CDR1 is MDHEN and CDR2 SYDVKM. After removal of 10 bases from V and 8 bases from J, the junction contained 9 bases not matched to a gene. The CDR3 extends over 12 amino acids. The CDR3 coding sequence is TGTGCCACCTGGGGACAGGCTGGCGGCTACACCTTC. It encodes CATWGQAGGYTF.

This chain uses TRBV5-6 with TRBJ1-4; 7 nucleotides match TRBD1. The J segment lost 3 bases and the V segment lost 4 bases, leaving 9 bases of the junction unmatched. The CDR3 length is 16 residues. The V gene's germline CDR1 is SGHDT and CDR2 YYEEEE. The CDR3 sequence: CASSRRLGTANEKLFF. The CDR3 bases are TGTGCCAGCAGCCGAAGGTTAGGGACAGCTAATGAAAAACTGTTTTTT.

The rearrangement links TRBV5-8 to TRBJ2-2; 8 bases map to TRBD2. The V gene end was trimmed by 3 bases and the J gene end by 1 base; junction bases not matched to a gene: 8. This CDR3 spans 17 amino acids. Germline CDR1 SGHTS, CDR2 YDEGEE. This CDR3 reads CASSSRGGQGNTGELFF. CDR3 nucleotide sequence: TGTGCCAGCAGCTCCCGGGGGGGGCAGGGGAACACCGGGGAGCTGTTTTTT.

The chain has TRBV6-5 and TRBJ1-2; a weak D match, TRBD1 (5 bases). Trimming took off 8 bases at V and 5 bases at J, with 18 bases between the two ends. The V gene's germline CDR1 is MNHEY and CDR2 SVGAGI. The CDR3 is made up of 14 amino acids. The CDR3 loop is CASLMNHGGYGYTF. For the CDR3, the DNA is TGTGCCAGCCTTATGAACCACGGGGGGTATGGCTACACCTTC.

This chain's CDR3 is CASSIRQIGMSGYTF. The CDR3 region has the DNA TGTGCCAGTAGTATCCGACAGATCGGTATGTCCGGCTACACCTTC. The chain recombines TRBV19 with TRBJ1-2, with D tentatively TRBD1 (5 bases). V was trimmed by 3 bases and J by 8 bases, leaving 19 bases between them. The CDR3 length is 15 residues. Germline V gene lookup returns CDR1 LNHDA and CDR2 SQIVND (reference sequence).

CDR3 residues: CASSFRGSYEQYF. CDR3 DNA sequence: TGTGCCAGCAGCTTCCGGGGGAGCTACGAGCAGTACTTC. This sequence joins TRBV5-4 and TRBJ2-7; D may be TRBD2 (6 bases). The CDR3 covers 13 residues. Germline-derived CDR1 and CDR2 are SGHNT and YYREEE (reference sequence). With 2 bases removed from V and 3 bases from J, the gap between germline ends came to 9 bases.

This clone showed up just a few times. This rearrangement joins TRBV5-1 to TRBJ1-6, with a possible D match to TRBD1 (6 bases). The CDR3 spans 15 residues. The V gene's germline CDR1 is SGHRS and CDR2 YFSETQ. V gave up 0 bases and J gave up 14 bases, with 18 bases separating them. CDR3 amino acids: CASSLDRDPLRALHF. The CDR3 nucleotides are TGCGCCAGCAGCTTGGACAGGGATCCCCTTCGGGCCCTCCACTTT.

The count of this clone is one. The V call is TRBV9, the J call TRBJ1-5; no reliable D call. Germline CDR1 and CDR2: SGDLS and YYNGEE. Trimming shortened V by 5 bases and J by 1 base, and 7 bases separated the two germline ends. The CDR3 is 13 residues long. For the CDR3, the DNA is TGTGCCAGCAGAGGGAGCAGCAATCAGCCCCAGCATTTT. Translating gives CASRGSSNQPQHF.

Comment on this clone: A read error may produce the germline difference seen at one junction end. The J gene is TRBJ2-2, the V gene TRBV27; 10 bases agree with TRBD2. This CDR3 has 14 amino acids. The germline V gene encodes CDR1 MNHEY and CDR2 SMNVEV (reference sequence). The CDR3 here is CASRAGGHTGELFF. The CDR3 DNA is TGTGCCAGCAGAGCGGGGGGGCACACAGGGGAGCTGTTTTTT.

This clone was detected once. The V and J genes are TRBV9 and TRBJ2-3; 11 nucleotides match TRBD2. From germline, CDR1 is SGDLS and CDR2 YYNGEE. The CDR3 is made up of 16 amino acids. Losses at the gene ends were 0 bases for V and 2 bases for J; bases not matched to a gene: 2. The CDR3 loop is CASSVVAGGPTDTQYF. The CDR3, as DNA: TGTGCCAGCAGCGTAGTAGCGGGGGGGCCCACAGATACGCAGTATTTT. Full variable domain (rest looked up from reference TRBV9 and TRBJ2-3): DSGVTQTPKHLITATGQRVTLRCSPRSGDLSVYWYQQSLDQGLQFLIQYYNGEERAKGNILERFSAQQFPDLHSELNLSSLELGDSALYFCASSVVAGGPTDTQYFGPGTRLTVL.

This clone occurred a few times. This chain connects TRBV14 to TRBJ1-4; 9 nucleotides agree with TRBD1. Germline CDR1 and CDR2: SGHDN and FVKESK. The CDR3 is made up of 15 amino acids. Trimming took 4 bases from V and 7 from J; bases not matched to a gene: 7. CDR3 bases: TGTGCCAGCAGCCGTTACAGGGGGCTACGTGAAAAACTGTTTTTT. It codes for CASSRYRGLREKLFF.

The CDR3 protein is CASSPWTGTGEQYV. CDR3 nucleotide sequence: TGTGCCAGCAGCCCATGGACAGGGACCGGCGAGCAGTACGTC. The rearrangement joins TRBV5-5 to TRBJ2-7; 8 nucleotides agree with TRBD1. Trimming removed 4 bases from V and 6 bases from J; junction bases left unmatched: 9. This CDR3 spans 14 amino acids. Per germline, CDR1 SGHKS and CDR2 YYEKEE (reference sequence).

This clone was recorded once. The chain links TRBV5-1 to TRBJ2-1; the D is unclear. Trimming shortened V by 3 bases and J by 10 bases, and 20 bases separated the two germline ends. The length of the CDR3 is 15 residues. Germline V gives CDR1 SGHRS, CDR2 YFSETQ. The CDR3 region has the DNA TGCGCCAGCAGCTATGGTATGGGCGTTGGCTCGGAGCAGTTCTTC. This sequence encodes CASSYGMGVGSEQFF.

The V and J genes are TRBV5-1 and TRBJ2-7; 9 nucleotides agree with TRBD1. With V trimmed by 4 bases and J by 4 bases, 3 bases remained unmatched. The V gene's germline CDR1 is SGHRS and CDR2 YFSETQ. The CDR3 consists of 13 residues. This CDR3 reads CASSRDRVYEQYF. The CDR3 nucleotides read TGCGCCAGCAGCCGGGACAGGGTTTACGAGCAGTACTTC.

This clone was recorded only once. The V call is TRBV2, the J call TRBJ2-1; weak D call: TRBD2 (6 bases). This CDR3 is 14 amino acids long. Trimming pared 2 bases from V and 9 bases from J, leaving 14 bases between. Germline V gene sequence: CDR1 SNHLY, CDR2 FYNNEI. CDR3 DNA sequence: TGTGCCAGCAGTGAAAGGAGGGCGGGGAGTGAGCAGTTCTTC. Protein: CASSERRAGSEQFF.

The chain uses TRBV11-3 and TRBJ2-3; D gene unclear. Per the germline V gene, CDR1 is SGHNT and CDR2 is YENEEA. Trimming shortened V by 1 base and J by 3 bases, and 8 bases separated the two germline ends. The CDR3 contains 14 residues. CDR3 protein: CASSLVRATDTQYF. Here the CDR3 DNA reads TGTGCCAGCAGCTTAGTTCGAGCAACAGATACGCAGTATTTT.

The rearrangement links TRBV28 to TRBJ1-4; 8 positions agree with TRBD1. The CDR3 is 15 residues long. Germline values: CDR1 MDHEN, CDR2 SYDVKM. V gave up 5 bases and J gave up 7 bases; unmatched junction bases: 9. Here the CDR3 reads CASSPFGTGGEKLFF. As DNA, the CDR3 is TGTGCCAGCAGTCCCTTCGGGACAGGAGGTGAAAAACTGTTTTTT. Looking up the rest from reference TRBV28 and TRBJ1-4 gives the full variable domain: DVKVTQSSRYLVKRTGEKVFLECVQDMDHENMFWYRQDPGLGLRLIYFSYDVKMKEKGDIPEGYSVSREKKERFSLILESASTNQTSMYLCASSPFGTGGEKLFFGSGTQLSVL.

The chain employs TRBV6-1 and TRBJ2-3, with 9 positions matching TRBD2. The CDR3 is made up of 15 amino acids. The ends lost 3 bases at V and 3 bases at J; junction bases unmatched: 4. Germline V gene data show CDR1 as MNHNS and CDR2 as SASEGT. CDR3 nucleotides: TGTGCCAGCAGTGAGCAGCGGGGGGCAACAGATACGCAGTATTTT. This gives the protein CASSEQRGATDTQYF.

This clone has only a few counts. At the DNA level, this CDR3 is encoded by other sequences in the same sample as well. The J gene is TRBJ1-4, the V gene TRBV28; D call uncertain. The CDR3 extends over 15 amino acids. V lost 3 bases to trimming and J lost 0 bases, with 8 bases between them. Germline CDR1 is MDHEN and CDR2 is SYDVKM. DNA for the CDR3: TGTGCCAGCAGTTTCTCGGGAGCAACTAATGAAAAACTGTTTTTT. Amino acid sequence: CASSFSGATNEKLFF.

This clone has just a few counts. This rearrangement joins TRBV27 to TRBJ1-1; D gene uncertain. The V gene's germline CDR1 is MNHEY and CDR2 SMNVEV (reference sequence). Trimming left V 6 bases short and J 6 bases short, with 26 bases between. CDR3 size: 17 residues. Here the CDR3 reads CASSRGGVPIVGAEAFF. The DNA of the CDR3 is TGTGCCAGCAGCCGAGGTGGAGTCCCCATAGTCGGTGCTGAAGCTTTCTTT.